The 24 T cell receptor beta chains below were found in one sample sequenced in a study of cytomegalovirus exposure and HLA in healthy donors. In the PCR, 60 Vbeta and 13 Jbeta primers were used. Profiled with immunoSEQ multiplex PCR; TCRdb holds only in-frame clones, not every one. Among approximately 180,000 clones listed, around 81% were seen once. What was sequenced was PBMCs. The receptor source for this set is a woman aged 25 to 45 in good health and CMV-seronegative.

Only a few counts were recorded for this clone. This chain connects TRBV11-2 to TRBJ2-3, with a weak D call TRBD1 (6 bases). Looked up from germline, CDR1 is SGHAT and CDR2 is FQNNGV. The length of the CDR3 is 17 residues. Trimming pared 5 bases from V and 4 bases from J, leaving 22 bases between. The CDR3: CASSPSLARGISDTQYF. The CDR3 DNA follows: TGTGCCAGCAGCCCAAGCCTGGCCAGGGGTATCTCAGATACGCAGTATTTT.

Points on this clone: The junction does not match germline at one end; this may be a read error. The chain has TRBV7-7 and TRBJ2-1, with TRBD2 identical over 8 bases. Germline V CDR1 and CDR2: SSHAT, FNYEAQ (reference sequence). This CDR3 is 16 amino acids long. The CDR3 nucleotides are TGTGCTAGCAGCTTATCGGGCTCGGGGGGGGACAATGAGCAGTTCTTC. Translated: CASSLSGSGGDNEQFF.

This chain connects TRBV28 to TRBJ2-2; the D gene is possibly TRBD2 (6 bases). CDR1 and CDR2 (germline): MDHEN, SYDVKM. The CDR3 sequence is 16 residues long. The ends were cut back, 5 bases at V and 4 bases at J, with 17 bases in the middle. The CDR3 nucleotides are TGTGCCAGCAGTGACTTCGGGGGAGCGGCCACCGGGGAGCTGTTTTTT. Encoded protein: CASSDFGGAATGELFF.

The chain is built from TRBV7-2 and TRBJ1-6; TRBD1 agrees at 8 bases. The CDR3 length is 14 residues. CDR1 and CDR2 (germline): SGHTA, FQGNSA. The trim removed 4 bases at V and 12 bases at J, leaving 8 bases unmatched. The CDR3 DNA is TGTGCCAGCAGCTCGGGACAGGAGTACAGACCCCTCCACTTT. Its translation is CASSSGQEYRPLHF. The full variable domain, completed using reference TRBV7-2 and TRBJ1-6, is GAGVSQSPSNKVTEKGKDVELRCDPISGHTALYWYRQSLGQGLEFLIYFQGNSAPDKSGLPSDRFSAERTGGSVSTLTIQRTQQEDSAVYLCASSSGQEYRPLHFGNGTRLTVT.

This clone was seen more than once but under ten times. The chain recombines TRBV28 with TRBJ1-6, with a weak D call TRBD1 (5 bases). CDR3 length equals 13 residues. In germline, CDR1 is MDHEN, CDR2 SYDVKM. V was clipped by 3 bases and J by 9 bases, with 9 bases between them. Written as DNA, the CDR3 is TGTGCCAGCAGTTTTCTTCAGGGTTCACCCCTCCACTTT. Its protein product is CASSFLQGSPLHF. Supplemented by reference TRBV28 and TRBJ1-6, the full variable domain reads DVKVTQSSRYLVKRTGEKVFLECVQDMDHENMFWYRQDPGLGLRLIYFSYDVKMKEKGDIPEGYSVSREKKERFSLILESASTNQTSMYLCASSFLQGSPLHFGNGTRLTVT.

The sample holds a few counts of this clone. This chain joins TRBV9 and TRBJ2-5; 9 bases map to TRBD1. This CDR3 spans 16 amino acids. The V gene's germline CDR1 is SGDLS and CDR2 YYNGEE. After removal of 0 bases from V and 5 bases from J, the junction contained 8 bases not matched to a gene. CDR3 nucleotide sequence: TGTGCCAGCAGCGTAGATGTGGGACAGGGAGAGGAGACCCAGTACTTC. This sequence encodes CASSVDVGQGEETQYF. Using reference TRBV9 and TRBJ2-5 for the parts outside the CDR3, the full variable domain is DSGVTQTPKHLITATGQRVTLRCSPRSGDLSVYWYQQSLDQGLQFLIQYYNGEERAKGNILERFSAQQFPDLHSELNLSSLELGDSALYFCASSVDVGQGEETQYFGPGTRLLVL.

The V call is TRBV7-3, the J call TRBJ2-3; possibly TRBD2 for D (6 bases). The germline CDR1 and CDR2 sequences are SGHTA and FQGTGA. There are 24 residues in the CDR3. Trimming cost V 1 base and J 2 bases, with 37 bases left between them. The CDR3 region is CASSLIAPQTATSKRELITDTQYF. The CDR3 DNA reads as TGTGCCAGCAGCTTAATAGCCCCCCAAACCGCCACATCTAAACGGGAGCTCATCACAGATACGCAGTATTTT.

The J gene is TRBJ2-3, the V gene TRBV9, with a possible D match to TRBD1 (5 bases). This CDR3 comprises 15 residues. The V gene's germline CDR1 is SGDLS and CDR2 YYNGEE. V shed 0 bases and J shed 5 bases, with 13 bases lying between them. Written as DNA, the CDR3 is TGTGCCAGCAGCGTAGGGGGCAGTCTAGGAGATACGCAGTATTTT. It codes for CASSVGGSLGDTQYF. Filled out from reference TRBV9 and TRBJ2-3, the complete variable domain reads DSGVTQTPKHLITATGQRVTLRCSPRSGDLSVYWYQQSLDQGLQFLIQYYNGEERAKGNILERFSAQQFPDLHSELNLSSLELGDSALYFCASSVGGSLGDTQYFGPGTRLTVL.

The chain recombines TRBV29-1 with TRBJ2-5; 10 positions match TRBD2. V shed 5 bases and J 0 bases; nucleotides not matched to a gene: 9. CDR1 SQVTM and CDR2 ANQGSEA come from the germline V gene. The length of the CDR3 is 16 residues. The CDR3 protein is CSVRPTSGFYQETQYF. In nucleotides, the CDR3 is TGCAGCGTTCGCCCGACTAGCGGGTTTTACCAAGAGACCCAGTACTTC.

The rearrangement uses TRBV4-1 and TRBJ2-3, with 10 nucleotides matching TRBD2. The J segment lost 5 bases and the V segment lost 0 bases, leaving 20 bases of the junction unmatched. From germline, CDR1 is MGHRA and CDR2 YSYEKL. The CDR3 runs 21 residues. The CDR3 sequence: CASSQDNAAGGFASIRDTQYF. Written as DNA, the CDR3 is TGCGCCAGCAGCCAAGATAACGCAGCGGGGGGGTTTGCCTCGATCAGAGATACGCAGTATTTT.

The chain recombines TRBV7-9 with TRBJ1-1; TRBD1 aligns across 9 bases. Germline V lookup: CDR1 SEHNR, CDR2 FQNEAQ (reference sequence). The CDR3 runs 13 residues. V shed 5 bases, J shed 4 bases, and the junction held 2 bases outside the gene matches. CDR3 nucleotides: TGTGCCAGCAGCGTGGACAGGGGCACTGAAGCTTTCTTT. Protein product: CASSVDRGTEAFF.

V and J are TRBV7-8 and TRBJ2-1, with D hard to call. In germline, CDR1 is SGHVS, CDR2 FQNEAQ. The CDR3 loop spans 14 amino acids. The V end was cut by 5 bases, the J end by 8 bases, with 16 bases between. The CDR3 protein is CASSTRTTPDEQFF. The CDR3 nucleotides are TGTGCCAGCAGCACCCGAACTACCCCCGATGAGCAGTTCTTC.

Here the CDR3 DNA reads TGTGCCAGCAGCCGGCGACCGGGACAGCCGAACACCGGGGAGCTGTTTTTT. Protein product: CASSRRPGQPNTGELFF. The chain carries TRBV7-2 and TRBJ2-2, with 7 bases that match TRBD1. CDR1 is SGHTA, CDR2 FQGNSA, per germline. V was clipped by 5 bases and J by 0 bases; unmatched bases: 9. CDR3 length: 17 residues.

This rearrangement joins TRBV5-4 to TRBJ1-1, with 8 positions matching TRBD1. CDR3 length: 14 residues. Germline V gives CDR1 SGHNT, CDR2 YYREEE (reference sequence). V trimming: 4 bases; J trimming: 3 bases; junction bases outside the gene matches: 5. This CDR3 is CASSKTGGDTEAFF. In DNA, the CDR3 is TGTGCCAGCAGCAAAACAGGGGGAGACACTGAAGCTTTCTTT.

This chain uses TRBV28 with TRBJ1-2, with 7 bases identical to TRBD1. Germline CDR1 is MDHEN and CDR2 is SYDVKM. The CDR3 extends over 16 amino acids. Trimming removed 5 bases from V and 7 bases from J; junction bases left unmatched: 16. The CDR3 reads CASSPPGDRDISGYTF. The CDR3 nucleotides read TGTGCCAGCAGTCCTCCCGGGGACAGAGATATCTCTGGCTACACCTTC.

The chain employs TRBV28 and TRBJ2-2, with D perhaps TRBD2 (5 bases). V shed 7 bases and J shed 4 bases, with 19 bases lying between them. Germline V gives CDR1 MDHEN, CDR2 SYDVKM. The CDR3 is 16 amino acids. In nucleotides, the CDR3 is TGTGCCAGCACCATTCGAGGGATACCGGGCACCGGGGAGCTGTTTTTT. This gives the protein CASTIRGIPGTGELFF.

This clone was observed a few times. The junction does not match germline at one end; this may be a read error. V gene TRBV4-3 combines with J gene TRBJ2-6; D may be TRBD1 (6 bases). This CDR3 comprises 20 residues. CDR1 is LGHNA, CDR2 YSLEER, per germline. The CDR3 DNA reads as TGCGCCAGCAGCCAAGAGACCAGACAGGTTTTCGGCTCTGGGGCCAACGGCCTGACTTTC. It translates to CASSQETRQVFGSGANGLTF.

V is TRBV7-2 and J is TRBJ2-2; no definite D call. The CDR3 totals 14 residues. V gave up 3 bases and J gave up 1 base, with 6 bases separating them. Germline CDR1 SGHTA, CDR2 FQGNSA. CDR3 sequence reads: CASSFGQNTGELFF. The CDR3 DNA reads as TGTGCCAGCAGCTTTGGGCAGAACACCGGGGAGCTGTTTTTT.

The chain employs TRBV2 and TRBJ2-5, with TRBD2 identical over 9 bases. The CDR3 covers 15 residues. Per the germline V gene, CDR1 is SNHLY and CDR2 is FYNNEI. V lost 8 bases and J lost 5; bases outside the gene matches: 12. Here the CDR3 reads CASSGGGAGEETQYF. The DNA of the CDR3 is TGTGCCAGCTCCGGCGGGGGGGCAGGGGAGGAGACCCAGTACTTC.

Only a few counts were recorded for this clone. The rearrangement uses TRBV7-6 and TRBJ1-6; D possibly corresponds to TRBD1 (5 bases). The germline CDR1 and CDR2 sequences are SGHVS and FNYEAQ. The germline V and J ends were trimmed by 2 bases and 8 bases, with 16 bases remaining between them. This CDR3 has 16 amino acids. CDR3 protein: CASSLIPQGIDSPLHF. CDR3 bases: TGTGCCAGCAGCTTAATTCCCCAGGGAATAGATTCACCCCTCCACTTT.

V usage is TRBV28 and J usage is TRBJ2-7; 7 nucleotides match TRBD1. Trimming at V came to 3 bases and at J to 5 bases, leaving 16 bases not matched to a gene. Germline CDR1 MDHEN, CDR2 SYDVKM. The length of the CDR3 is 17 residues. The CDR3: CASSLGKGDRARNEQYF. In DNA, the CDR3 is TGTGCCAGCAGTTTGGGTAAGGGCGACAGGGCTAGGAACGAGCAGTACTTC.

This sequence joins TRBV7-9 and TRBJ2-4; D possibly corresponds to TRBD1 (6 bases). The CDR3 is 14 residues long. The V end lost 5 bases, the J end lost 12 bases, and 20 bases lay between the germline ends. Germline V CDR1 and CDR2: SEHNR, FQNEAQ (reference sequence). The CDR3 is CASSDDRSEYSQYF. CDR3 bases: TGTGCCAGCAGCGACGACAGGTCCGAATACAGTCAGTACTTC.

This clone has only a few counts. The chain has TRBV2 and TRBJ2-7; D is perhaps TRBD1 (6 bases). Germline V gives CDR1 SNHLY, CDR2 FYNNEI. This CDR3 has 15 amino acids. V shed 2 bases and J shed 6 bases, with 17 bases lying between them. The CDR3 spells CASSETGNQPGEQYF. The CDR3 nucleotides read TGTGCCAGCAGTGAAACAGGGAATCAGCCGGGCGAGCAGTACTTC.

This rearrangement joins TRBV11-3 to TRBJ2-3, with 7 bases that match TRBD2. Germline V gives CDR1 SGHNT, CDR2 YENEEA. The CDR3 consists of 15 residues. After removal of 1 base from V and 5 bases from J, the junction contained 6 bases not matched to a gene. This CDR3 is CASSLGLAEKDTQYF. In DNA, the CDR3 is TGTGCCAGCAGCTTAGGGCTAGCGGAAAAAGATACGCAGTATTTT.